Listed below are T cell receptor beta chains from one sample, sequenced in a study of blood T cell repertoires in COVID-19. Repertoires were generated with immunoSEQ multiplex PCR, while TCRdb's copy carries only in-frame clones and drops some. The sample consists of around 40,000 clones, around 92% of them appearing once. The sample consisted of peripheral blood. The receptors derive from a human donor in a cohort sampled during active COVID-19. The conserved cysteine and the conserved F or W are not part of the CDR3 here.

CDR3aa: ASSFPGVGYEQY
v_gene: TRBV13
j_gene: TRBJ2-7

CDR3aa: ASSLGGGVGNTIY
v_gene: TRBV7-9
j_gene: TRBJ1-3

CDR3aa: ASSPGTSGAKNIQY
v_gene: TRBV5-4
j_gene: TRBJ2-4

CDR3aa: ASSPRDSPYEQY
v_gene: TRBV18
j_gene: .

CDR3aa: ASSSPGVNTEAF
v_gene: TRBV27
j_gene: TRBJ1-1

CDR3aa: ATSRQGAYNEQF
v_gene: TRBV24-1
j_gene: TRBJ2-1

CDR3aa: ASSLAQGSSYNSPLH
v_gene: TRBV11-3
j_gene: TRBJ1-6

CDR3aa: AWSTGGRNSPLH
v_gene: TRBV30
j_gene: TRBJ1-6

CDR3aa: ASSQELAVTYEQY
v_gene: TRBV4-3
j_gene: TRBJ2-7

CDR3aa: ASSLAASYGYT
v_gene: TRBV7-9
j_gene: TRBJ1-2

CDR3aa: ASSPSGYEQY
v_gene: TRBV27
j_gene: TRBJ2-7

CDR3aa: ATSRGGGGEGNQPQH
v_gene: TRBV15
j_gene: TRBJ1-5

CDR3aa: ASLTSGRAYEQF
v_gene: TRBV28
j_gene: TRBJ2-1

CDR3aa: AISVRESSYNSPLH
v_gene: TRBV10-3
j_gene: TRBJ1-6